This T cell receptor (beta chain) was found in a study of immune evolution from preneoplasia to lung adenocarcinoma. On the study more broadly: HLA loss of heterozygosity: approximately 7.5% AIS, over 12% MIA, about 31% ADC, none AAH.

This table comes from immunoSEQ multiplex PCR, and its TCRdb copy is limited to in-frame clones, with some not included. Among about 4,900 clones listed, about 80% were seen once. Remarks on this clone: Its antigen is still unknown.

The CDR3 is made up of 13 amino acids. In germline, CDR1 is SNHLY, CDR2 FYNNEI. The ends were cut back, 8 bases at V and 3 bases at J, with 11 bases in the middle. Points from the study as a whole: Normal lung had highest clonality; later lesions appeared denser, more diverse. Top clone share appeared to fall from AAH through AIS, MIA, adenocarcinoma.

This rearrangement joins TRBV2 to TRBJ1-3, with D tentatively TRBD1 (5 bases). The source is a person aged 65-85 years with lung adenocarcinoma. Input material: FFPE minimally invasive lung adenocarcinoma tissue. CDR3: CASEWDRGNTIYF. The CDR3 coding sequence is TGTGCCAGCGAGTGGGACCGTGGAAACACCATATATTTT.